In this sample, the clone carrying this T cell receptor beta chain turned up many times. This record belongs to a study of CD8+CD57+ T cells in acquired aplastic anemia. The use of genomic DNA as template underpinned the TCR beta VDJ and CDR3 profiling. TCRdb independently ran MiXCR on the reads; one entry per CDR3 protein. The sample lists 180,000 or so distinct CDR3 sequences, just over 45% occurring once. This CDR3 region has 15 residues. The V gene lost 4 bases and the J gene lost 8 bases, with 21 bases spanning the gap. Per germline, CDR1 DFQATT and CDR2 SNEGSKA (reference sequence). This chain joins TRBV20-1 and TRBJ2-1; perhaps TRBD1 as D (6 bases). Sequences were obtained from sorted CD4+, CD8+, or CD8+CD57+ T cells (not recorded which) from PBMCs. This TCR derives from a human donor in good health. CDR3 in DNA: TGCAGTGCTAACCCACCCAGGGGTTCATTACATGAGCAGTTCTTC. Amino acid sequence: CSANPPRGSLHEQFF.